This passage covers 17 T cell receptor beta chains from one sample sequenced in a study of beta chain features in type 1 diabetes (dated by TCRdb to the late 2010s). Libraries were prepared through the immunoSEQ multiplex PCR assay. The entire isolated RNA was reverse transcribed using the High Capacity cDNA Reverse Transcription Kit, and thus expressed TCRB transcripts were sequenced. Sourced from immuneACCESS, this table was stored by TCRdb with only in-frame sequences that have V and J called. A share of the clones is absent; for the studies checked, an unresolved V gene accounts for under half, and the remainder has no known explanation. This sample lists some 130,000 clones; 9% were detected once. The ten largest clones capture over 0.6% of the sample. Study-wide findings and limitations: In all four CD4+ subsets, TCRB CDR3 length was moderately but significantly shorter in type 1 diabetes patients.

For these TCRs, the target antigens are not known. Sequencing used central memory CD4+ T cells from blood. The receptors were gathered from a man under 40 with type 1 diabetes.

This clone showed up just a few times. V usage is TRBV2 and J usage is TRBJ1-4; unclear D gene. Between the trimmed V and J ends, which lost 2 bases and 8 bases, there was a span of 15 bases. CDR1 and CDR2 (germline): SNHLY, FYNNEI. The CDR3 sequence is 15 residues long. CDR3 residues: CASSEIRSREEKLFF. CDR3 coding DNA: TGTGCCAGCAGTGAAATTCGATCTCGGGAGGAAAAACTGTTTTTT.

The CDR3 DNA sequence: TGTGCCAGCAGCTTATCGCGGTTTGGAAACACCATATATTTT. This translates into CASSLSRFGNTIYF. This rearrangement joins TRBV7-9 to TRBJ1-3; D remains ambiguous. The V and J ends lost 2 bases and 3 bases respectively, with 8 bases between them. Germline-derived CDR1 and CDR2 are SEHNR and FQNEAQ (reference sequence). The CDR3 sequence is 14 residues long. Full variable domain (remainder filled in from reference TRBV7-9 and TRBJ1-3): DTGVSQNPRHKITKRGQNVTFRCDPISEHNRLYWYRQTLGQGPEFLTYFQNEAQLEKSRLLSDRFSAERPKGSFSTLEIQRTEQGDSAMYLCASSLSRFGNTIYFGEGSWLTVV.

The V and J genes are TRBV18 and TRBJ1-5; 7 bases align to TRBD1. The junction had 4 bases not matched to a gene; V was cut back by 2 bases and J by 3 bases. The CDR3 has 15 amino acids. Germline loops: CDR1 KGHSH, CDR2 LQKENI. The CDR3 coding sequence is TGTGCCAGCTCACCAGTTGGGACAGACAATCAGCCCCAGCATTTT. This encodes CASSPVGTDNQPQHF. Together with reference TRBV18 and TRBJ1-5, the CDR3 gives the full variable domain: NAGVMQNPRHLVRRRGQEARLRCSPMKGHSHVYWYRQLPEEGLKFMVYLQKENIIDESGMPKERFSAEFPKEGPSILRIQQVVRGDSAAYFCASSPVGTDNQPQHFGDGTRLSIL.

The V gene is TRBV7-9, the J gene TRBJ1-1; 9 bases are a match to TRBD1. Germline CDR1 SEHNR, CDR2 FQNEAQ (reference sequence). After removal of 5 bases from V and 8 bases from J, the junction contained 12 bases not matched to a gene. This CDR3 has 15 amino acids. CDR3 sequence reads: CASSTNLQGALEAFF. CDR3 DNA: TGTGCCAGCAGCACGAACCTACAGGGGGCCCTGGAAGCTTTCTTT.

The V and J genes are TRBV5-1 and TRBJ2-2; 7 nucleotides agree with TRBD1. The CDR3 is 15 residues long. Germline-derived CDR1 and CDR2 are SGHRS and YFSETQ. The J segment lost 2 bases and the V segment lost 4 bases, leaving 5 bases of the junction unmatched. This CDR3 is CASSKGQINTGELFF. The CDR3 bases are TGCGCCAGCAGCAAGGGACAGATAAACACCGGGGAGCTGTTTTTT.

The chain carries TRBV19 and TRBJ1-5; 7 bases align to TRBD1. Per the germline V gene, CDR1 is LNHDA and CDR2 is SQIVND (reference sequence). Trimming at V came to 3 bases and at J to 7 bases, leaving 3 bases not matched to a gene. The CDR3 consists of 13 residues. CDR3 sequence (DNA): TGTGCCAGTAGTATTGAGGGGGCCCAGCCCCAGCATTTT. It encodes CASSIEGAQPQHF.

The CDR3 bases are TGTGCCAGCAGCCAGGGACAGGGTACCAACGTCCTGACTTTC. Protein sequence: CASSQGQGTNVLTF. The rearrangement joins TRBV11-1 to TRBJ2-6; TRBD1 aligns across 9 bases. Trimming took 5 bases from V and 8 from J; bases not matched to a gene: 4. Germline V gene data show CDR1 as SGHAT and CDR2 as FQDESV (reference sequence). The CDR3 spans 14 residues. The full variable domain, rest sourced from reference TRBV11-1 and TRBJ2-6, is EAEVAQSPRYKITEKSQAVAFWCDPISGHATLYWYRQILGQGPELLVQFQDESVVDDSQLPKDRFSAERLKGVDSTLKIQPAELGDSAMYLCASSQGQGTNVLTFGAGSRLTVL.

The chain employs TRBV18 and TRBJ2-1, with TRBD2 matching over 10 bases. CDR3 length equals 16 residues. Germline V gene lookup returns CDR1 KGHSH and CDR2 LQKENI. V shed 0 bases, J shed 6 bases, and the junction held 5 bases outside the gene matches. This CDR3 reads CASSPPGAGGLNEQFF. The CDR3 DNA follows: TGTGCCAGCTCACCACCGGGAGCGGGGGGGCTCAATGAGCAGTTCTTC.

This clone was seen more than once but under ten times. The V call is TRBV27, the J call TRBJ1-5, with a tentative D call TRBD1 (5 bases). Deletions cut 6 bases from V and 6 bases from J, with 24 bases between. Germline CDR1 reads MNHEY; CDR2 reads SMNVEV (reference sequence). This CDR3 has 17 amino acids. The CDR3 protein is CASSHFVPTGLSQPQHF. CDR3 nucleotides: TGTGCCAGCAGCCACTTTGTCCCGACGGGACTGAGTCAGCCCCAGCATTTT.

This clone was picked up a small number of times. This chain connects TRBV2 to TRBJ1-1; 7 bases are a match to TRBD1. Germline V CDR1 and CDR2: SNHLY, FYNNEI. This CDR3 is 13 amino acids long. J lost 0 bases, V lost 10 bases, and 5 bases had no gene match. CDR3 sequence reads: CAIGTEMNTEAFF. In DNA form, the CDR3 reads TGTGCCATCGGGACAGAAATGAACACTGAAGCTTTCTTT.

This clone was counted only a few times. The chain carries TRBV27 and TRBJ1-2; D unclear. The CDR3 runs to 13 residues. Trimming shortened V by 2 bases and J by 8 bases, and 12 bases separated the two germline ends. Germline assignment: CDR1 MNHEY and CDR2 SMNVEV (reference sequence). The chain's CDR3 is CASSLEGRGGYTF. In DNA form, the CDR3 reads TGTGCCAGCAGTTTAGAAGGGAGAGGAGGCTACACCTTC.

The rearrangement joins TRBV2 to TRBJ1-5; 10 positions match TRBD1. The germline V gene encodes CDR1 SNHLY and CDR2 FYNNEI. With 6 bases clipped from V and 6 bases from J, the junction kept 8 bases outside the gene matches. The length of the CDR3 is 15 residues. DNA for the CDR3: TGTGCCAGCAGCGTTGGACAGGGGGGGGGTCAGCCCCAGCATTTT. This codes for CASSVGQGGGQPQHF.

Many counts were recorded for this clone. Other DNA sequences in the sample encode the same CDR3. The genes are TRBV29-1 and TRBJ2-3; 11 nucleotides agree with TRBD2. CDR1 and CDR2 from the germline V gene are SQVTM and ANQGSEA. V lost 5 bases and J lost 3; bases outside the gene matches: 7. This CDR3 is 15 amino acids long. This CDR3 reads CSVRLAGGPTDTQYF. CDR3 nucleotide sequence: TGCAGCGTTCGGCTAGCGGGGGGCCCTACAGATACGCAGTATTTT.

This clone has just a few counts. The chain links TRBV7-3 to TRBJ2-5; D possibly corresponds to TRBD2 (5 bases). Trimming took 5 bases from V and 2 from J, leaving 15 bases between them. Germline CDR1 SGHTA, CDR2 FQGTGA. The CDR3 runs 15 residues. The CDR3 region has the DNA TGTGCCAGCAGCCTGGACGGTCGGACTCAAGAGACCCAGTACTTC. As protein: CASSLDGRTQETQYF.

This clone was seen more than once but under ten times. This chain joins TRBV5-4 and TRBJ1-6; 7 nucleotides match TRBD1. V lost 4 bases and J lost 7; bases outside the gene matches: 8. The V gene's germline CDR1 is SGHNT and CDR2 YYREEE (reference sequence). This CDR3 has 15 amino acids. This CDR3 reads CASSVPGTENSPLHF. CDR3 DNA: TGTGCCAGCAGCGTCCCCGGGACAGAGAATTCACCCCTCCACTTT.

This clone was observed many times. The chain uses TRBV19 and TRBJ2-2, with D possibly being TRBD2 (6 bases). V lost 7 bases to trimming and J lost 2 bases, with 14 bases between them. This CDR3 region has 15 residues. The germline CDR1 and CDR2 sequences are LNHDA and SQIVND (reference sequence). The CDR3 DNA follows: TGTGCCAGTATCGGGGACTTCCTTAACACCGGGGAGCTGTTTTTT. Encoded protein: CASIGDFLNTGELFF.

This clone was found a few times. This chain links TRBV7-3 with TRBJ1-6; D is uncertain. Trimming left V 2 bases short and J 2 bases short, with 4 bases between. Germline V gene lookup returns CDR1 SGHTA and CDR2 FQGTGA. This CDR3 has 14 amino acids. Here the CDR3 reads CASSLSAYNSPLHF. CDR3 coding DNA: TGTGCCAGCAGCTTATCGGCCTATAATTCACCCCTCCACTTT.